This T cell receptor beta chain was sequenced in a study of metastatic and nonmetastatic thyroid tumors. No patient had received any treatment before thyroid surgery. Germline lookup yields CDR1 MNHEY and CDR2 SVGAGI. This CDR3 is built from 14 residues. V was pared by 2 bases and J by 6 bases, with 11 bases between. TCRdb re-called the PCR reads through MiXCR. The profile covers approximately 38,000 clones, with approximately 26% appearing a single time and around 10% taken by the ten largest. This TCR derives from a female donor with papillary thyroid cancer or a benign thyroid nodule (not recorded which). Some clones in this sample may be carry-over from other donors' samples. Sequencing input: blood. The chain uses TRBV6-5 and TRBJ1-5, with TRBD1 as a possible D gene (6 bases). The CDR3 sequence: CASSYPEGGQPQHF. CDR3 bases: TGTGCCAGCAGTTACCCCGAAGGGGGTCAGCCCCAGCATTTT.